Presented here are 3 T cell receptor beta chains from one specimen sequenced in a study of T cell clonality in common variable immunodeficiency. Study outcomes and limitations: In common variable immunodeficiency, TCR beta chains reportedly carried fewer deletions and N-nucleotide insertions.

TCRdb's table, derived via immunoSEQ multiplex PCR, lists solely in-frame clones and lacks some. The table records about 34,000 clones without singletons, the ten largest covering 28%. Which antigens these TCRs recognize remains unknown. Sequences were obtained from peripheral blood mononuclear cells. The receptors were gathered from a human donor with common variable immunodeficiency.

This clone came up a few times. The DNA ends 3 residues before the CDR3 does, and the rest of the CDR3 is filled in from the germline J gene. The rearrangement uses TRBV30 and TRBJ2-7; 9 bases line up with TRBD1. CDR3 size: 16 residues. Germline V CDR1 and CDR2: GTSNPN, SVGIG (reference sequence). V shed 0 bases and J 4 bases; nucleotides not matched to a gene: 10. The CDR3: CAWSVNHPTGGYEQYF. The part of the CDR3 DNA that was read is TGTGCCTGGAGTGTTAACCATCCGACAGGGGGATACGAG.

This clone was counted between two and nine times. The CDR3 extends 3 residues past the end of the read, so its final part is completed from the germline J gene. The rearrangement joins TRBV19 to TRBJ1-5; 8 nucleotides line up with TRBD1. The CDR3 length is 16 residues. With 3 bases clipped from V and 4 bases from J, the junction kept 8 bases outside the gene matches. Germline lookup yields CDR1 LNHDA and CDR2 SQIVND (reference sequence). The CDR3: CASSIGAGTGNQPQHF. The part of the CDR3 DNA that was read is TGTGCCAGTAGTATTGGGGCCGGGACAGGAAATCAGCCC. The complete variable domain, with remaining parts taken from reference TRBV19 and TRBJ1-5, reads DGGITQSPKYLFRKEGQNVTLSCEQNLNHDAMYWYRQDPGQGLRLIYYSQIVNDFQKGDIAEGYSVSREKKESFPLTVTSAQKNPTAFYLCASSIGAGTGNQPQHFGDGTRLSIL.

To note about this clone: With the read ending 3 residues before the CDR3 end, the germline J gene is used to fill in that end. The gene calls are TRBV6-2 or TRBV6-3 and TRBJ2-1, with 11 bases aligning to TRBD2. Losses at the gene ends were 4 bases for V and 6 bases for J; bases not matched to a gene: 11. The CDR3 consists of 17 residues. Germline CDR1 and CDR2: MNHEY and SVGEGT. The part of the CDR3 DNA that was read is TGTGCCAGCAGTTCGGTCCGGGTTAGCGGGAGGGTCAATGAG. Its protein product is CASSSVRVSGRVNE. The whole CDR3 protein is CASSSVRVSGRVNEQFF.